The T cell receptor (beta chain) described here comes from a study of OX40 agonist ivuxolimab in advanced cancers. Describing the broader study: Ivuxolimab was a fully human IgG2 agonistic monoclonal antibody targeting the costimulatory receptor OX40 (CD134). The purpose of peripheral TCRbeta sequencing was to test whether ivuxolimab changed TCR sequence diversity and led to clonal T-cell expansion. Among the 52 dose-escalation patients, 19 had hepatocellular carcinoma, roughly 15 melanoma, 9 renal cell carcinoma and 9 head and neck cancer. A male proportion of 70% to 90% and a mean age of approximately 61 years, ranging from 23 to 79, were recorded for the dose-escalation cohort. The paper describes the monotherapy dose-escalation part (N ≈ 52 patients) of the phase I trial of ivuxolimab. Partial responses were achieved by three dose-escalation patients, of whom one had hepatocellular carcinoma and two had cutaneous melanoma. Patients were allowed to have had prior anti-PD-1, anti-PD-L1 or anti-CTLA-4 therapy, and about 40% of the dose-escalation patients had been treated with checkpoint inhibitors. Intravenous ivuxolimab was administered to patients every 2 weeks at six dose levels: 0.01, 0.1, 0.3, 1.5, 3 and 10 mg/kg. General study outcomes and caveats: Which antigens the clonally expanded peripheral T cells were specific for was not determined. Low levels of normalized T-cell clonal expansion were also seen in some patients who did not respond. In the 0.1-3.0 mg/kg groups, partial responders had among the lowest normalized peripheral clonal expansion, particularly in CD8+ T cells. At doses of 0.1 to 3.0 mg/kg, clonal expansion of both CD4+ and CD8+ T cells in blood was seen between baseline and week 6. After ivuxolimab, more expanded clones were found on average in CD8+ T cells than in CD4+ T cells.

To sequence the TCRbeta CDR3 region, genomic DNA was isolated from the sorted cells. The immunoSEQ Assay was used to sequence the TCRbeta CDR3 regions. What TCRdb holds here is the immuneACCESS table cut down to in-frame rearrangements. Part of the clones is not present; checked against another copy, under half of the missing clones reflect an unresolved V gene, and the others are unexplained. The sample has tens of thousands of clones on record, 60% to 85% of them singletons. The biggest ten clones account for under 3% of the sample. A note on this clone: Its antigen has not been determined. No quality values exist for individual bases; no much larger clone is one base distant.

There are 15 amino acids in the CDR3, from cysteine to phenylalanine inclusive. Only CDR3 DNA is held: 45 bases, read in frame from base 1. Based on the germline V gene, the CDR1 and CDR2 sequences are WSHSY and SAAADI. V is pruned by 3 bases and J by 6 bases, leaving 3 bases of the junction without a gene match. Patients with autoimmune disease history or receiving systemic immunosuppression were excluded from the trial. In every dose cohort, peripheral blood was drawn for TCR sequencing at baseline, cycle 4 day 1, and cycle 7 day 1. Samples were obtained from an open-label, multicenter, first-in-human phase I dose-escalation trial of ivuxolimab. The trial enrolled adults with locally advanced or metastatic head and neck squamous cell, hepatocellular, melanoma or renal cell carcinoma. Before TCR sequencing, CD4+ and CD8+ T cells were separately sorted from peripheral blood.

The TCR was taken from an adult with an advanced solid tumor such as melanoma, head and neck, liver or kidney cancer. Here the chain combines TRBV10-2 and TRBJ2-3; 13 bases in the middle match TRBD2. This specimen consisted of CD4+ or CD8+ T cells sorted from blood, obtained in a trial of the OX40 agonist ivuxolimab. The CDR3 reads CASSDGTSGMDTQYF. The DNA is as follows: TGCGCCAGCAGTGACGGGACTAGCGGGATGGATACGCAGTATTTT.